This TCR beta chain was found in a study of cytotoxic CD8 clonotypes in ibrutinib-treated CLL. Across the study: It was after a median about 12 months of treatment, range 6 to 36, that response samples were taken. Study-level findings and limits: Patients had baseline clonality above age-matched healthy donors, and this clonality moved with circulating CD8+ T-cell counts. An increase in clonality occurred at ibrutinib response, followed by a return toward baseline at progression.

With regard to this clone: Its antigen is unidentified.

V lost 1 base, J lost 2 bases, and 11 bases lay in between. The V gene's germline CDR1 is LGHNA and CDR2 YNFKEQ. This CDR3 has 15 residues. Clones were sequenced by immunoSEQ multiplex PCR, and TCRdb holds only the in-frame ones, with some missing. The sample includes approximately 97,000 clones, over 60% seen only once; the top ten take 20% to 25%. This specimen was PBMCs, taken after 24 months of ibrutinib treatment. This sequence was found in a human donor with chronic lymphocytic leukemia. V is TRBV4-2 and J is TRBJ2-5, with a weak D call TRBD1 (6 bases). CDR3 sequence reads: CASSQAGQTQETQYF. The CDR3 DNA reads TGTGCCAGCAGCCAAGCCGGACAGACGCAAGAGACCCAGTACTTC.